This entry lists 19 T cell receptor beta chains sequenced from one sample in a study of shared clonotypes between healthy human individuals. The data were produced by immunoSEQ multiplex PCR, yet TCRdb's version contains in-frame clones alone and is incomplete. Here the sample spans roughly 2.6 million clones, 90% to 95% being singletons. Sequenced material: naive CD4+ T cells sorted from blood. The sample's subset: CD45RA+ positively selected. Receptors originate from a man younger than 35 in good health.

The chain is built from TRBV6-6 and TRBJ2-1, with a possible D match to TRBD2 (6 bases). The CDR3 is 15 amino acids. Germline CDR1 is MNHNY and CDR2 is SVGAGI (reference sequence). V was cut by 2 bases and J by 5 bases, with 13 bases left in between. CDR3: CASSYPLAGNNEQFF. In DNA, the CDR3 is TGTGCCAGCAGTTACCCCCTTGCGGGAAACAATGAGCAGTTCTTC.

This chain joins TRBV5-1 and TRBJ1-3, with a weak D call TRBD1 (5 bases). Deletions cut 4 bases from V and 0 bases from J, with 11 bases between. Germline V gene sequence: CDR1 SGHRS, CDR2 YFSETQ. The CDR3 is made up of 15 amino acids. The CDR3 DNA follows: TGCGCCAGCAGCGGGGACGGGATCTCTGGAAACACCATATATTTT. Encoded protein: CASSGDGISGNTIYF.

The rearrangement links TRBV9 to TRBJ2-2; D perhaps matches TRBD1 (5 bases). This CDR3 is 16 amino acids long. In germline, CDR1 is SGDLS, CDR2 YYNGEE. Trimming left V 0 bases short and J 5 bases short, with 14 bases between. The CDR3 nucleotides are TGTGCCAGCAGCGTAGGGGTCAGGGTGGAAACCGGGGAGCTGTTTTTT. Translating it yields CASSVGVRVETGELFF.

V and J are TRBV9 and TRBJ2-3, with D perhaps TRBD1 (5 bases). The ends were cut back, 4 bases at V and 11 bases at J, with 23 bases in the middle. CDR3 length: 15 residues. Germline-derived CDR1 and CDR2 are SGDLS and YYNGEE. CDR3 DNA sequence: TGTGCCAGCAGCCAAACAGGCGCCACGGAATTGCAGCAGTATTTT. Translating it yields CASSQTGATELQQYF.

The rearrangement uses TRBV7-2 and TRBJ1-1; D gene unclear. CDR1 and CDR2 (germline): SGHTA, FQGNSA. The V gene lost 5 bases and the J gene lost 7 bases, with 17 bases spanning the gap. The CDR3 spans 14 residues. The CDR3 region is CASSAQWRPVEAFF. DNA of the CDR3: TGTGCCAGCAGCGCCCAGTGGAGGCCTGTTGAAGCTTTCTTT.

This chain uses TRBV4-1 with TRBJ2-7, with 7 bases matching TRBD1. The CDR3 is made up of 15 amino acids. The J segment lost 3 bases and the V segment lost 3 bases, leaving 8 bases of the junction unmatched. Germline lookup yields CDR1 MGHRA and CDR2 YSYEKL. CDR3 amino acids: CASSQSRTGDYEQYF. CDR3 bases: TGCGCCAGCAGCCAGTCTCGTACAGGGGACTACGAGCAGTACTTC.

CDR3 residues: CATLRSIGTAGNTIYF. Written as DNA, the CDR3 is TGTGCCACCTTACGCAGCATAGGGACCGCTGGAAACACCATATATTTT. The chain combines TRBV10-3 with TRBJ1-3, with D possibly matching TRBD1 (5 bases). The CDR3 has 16 residues. Germline loops: CDR1 ENHRY, CDR2 SYGVKD. Deletions cut 10 bases from V and 2 bases from J, with 21 bases between.

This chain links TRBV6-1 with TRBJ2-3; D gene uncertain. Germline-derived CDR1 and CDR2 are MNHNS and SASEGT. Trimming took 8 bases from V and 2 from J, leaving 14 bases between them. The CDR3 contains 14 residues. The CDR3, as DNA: TGTGCCAGCTATCCGGGCCACTTCACAGATACGCAGTATTTT. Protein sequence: CASYPGHFTDTQYF.

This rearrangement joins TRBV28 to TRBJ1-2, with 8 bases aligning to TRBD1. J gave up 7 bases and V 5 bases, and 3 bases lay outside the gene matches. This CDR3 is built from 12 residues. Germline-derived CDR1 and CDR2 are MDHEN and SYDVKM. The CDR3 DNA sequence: TGTGCCAGCAGTATAGACAGGGGTGGCTACACCTTC. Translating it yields CASSIDRGGYTF.

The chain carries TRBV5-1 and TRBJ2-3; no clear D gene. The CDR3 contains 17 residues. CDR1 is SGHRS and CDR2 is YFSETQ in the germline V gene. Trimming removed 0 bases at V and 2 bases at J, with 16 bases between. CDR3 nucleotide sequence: TGCGCCAGCAGCTTGGGGGTCGCCTACCACCCCACAGATACGCAGTATTTT. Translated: CASSLGVAYHPTDTQYF.

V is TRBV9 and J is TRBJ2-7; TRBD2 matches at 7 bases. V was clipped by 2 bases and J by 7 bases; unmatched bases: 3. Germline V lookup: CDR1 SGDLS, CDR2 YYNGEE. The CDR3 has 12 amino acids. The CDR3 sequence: CASSVFGGEQYF. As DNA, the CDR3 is TGTGCCAGCAGCGTGTTCGGGGGGGAGCAGTACTTC.

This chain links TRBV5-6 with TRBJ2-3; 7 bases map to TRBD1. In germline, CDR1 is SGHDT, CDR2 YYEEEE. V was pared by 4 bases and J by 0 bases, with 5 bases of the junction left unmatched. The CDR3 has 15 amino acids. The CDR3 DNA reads TGTGCCAGCAGCCACCCGGGACAGAGCACAGATACGCAGTATTTT. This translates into CASSHPGQSTDTQYF.

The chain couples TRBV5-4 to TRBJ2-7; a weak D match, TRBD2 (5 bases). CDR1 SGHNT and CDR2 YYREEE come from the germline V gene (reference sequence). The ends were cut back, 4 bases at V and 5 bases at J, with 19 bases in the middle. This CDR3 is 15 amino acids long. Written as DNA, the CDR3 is TGTGCCAGCAGCCTCGACGGGGTAGAATGGAACGAGCAGTACTTC. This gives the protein CASSLDGVEWNEQYF.

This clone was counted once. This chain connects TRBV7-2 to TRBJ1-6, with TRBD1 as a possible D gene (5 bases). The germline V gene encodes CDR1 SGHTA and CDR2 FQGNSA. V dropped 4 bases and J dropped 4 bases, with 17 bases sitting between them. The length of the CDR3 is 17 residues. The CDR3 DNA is TGTGCCAGCAGCTCGGGTGGAGGGGAGGGTTATAATTCACCCCTCCACTTT. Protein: CASSSGGGEGYNSPLHF.

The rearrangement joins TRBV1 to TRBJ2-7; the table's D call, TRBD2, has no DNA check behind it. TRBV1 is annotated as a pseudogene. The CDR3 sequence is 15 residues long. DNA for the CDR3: TGCACCAGCAGCCCCCCCCCGGGAGCGGGAGACGAGCAGTACTTC. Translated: CTSSPPPGAGDEQYF.

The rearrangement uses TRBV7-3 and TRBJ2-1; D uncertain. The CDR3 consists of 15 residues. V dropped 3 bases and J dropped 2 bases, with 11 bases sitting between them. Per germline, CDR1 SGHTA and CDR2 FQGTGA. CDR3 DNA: TGTGCCAGCAGCTTGGCTGGGAACGCCTACAATGAGCAGTTCTTC. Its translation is CASSLAGNAYNEQFF.

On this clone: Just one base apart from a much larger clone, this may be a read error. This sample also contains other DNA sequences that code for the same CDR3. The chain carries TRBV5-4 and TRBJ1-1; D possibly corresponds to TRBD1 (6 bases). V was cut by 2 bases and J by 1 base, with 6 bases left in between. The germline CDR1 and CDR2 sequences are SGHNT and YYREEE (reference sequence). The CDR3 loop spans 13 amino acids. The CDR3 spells CASSLGGNTEAFF. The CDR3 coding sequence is TGTGCCAGCAGCTTAGGGGGGAACACTGAAGCTTTCTTT.

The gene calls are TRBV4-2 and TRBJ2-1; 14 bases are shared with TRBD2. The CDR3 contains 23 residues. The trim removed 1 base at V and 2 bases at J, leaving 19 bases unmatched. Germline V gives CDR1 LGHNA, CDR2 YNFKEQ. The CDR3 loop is CASSQGLGRTSGRSGPTYNEQFF. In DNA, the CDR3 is TGTGCCAGCAGCCAAGGATTGGGTAGGACTAGCGGGAGGAGCGGCCCAACCTACAATGAGCAGTTCTTC.

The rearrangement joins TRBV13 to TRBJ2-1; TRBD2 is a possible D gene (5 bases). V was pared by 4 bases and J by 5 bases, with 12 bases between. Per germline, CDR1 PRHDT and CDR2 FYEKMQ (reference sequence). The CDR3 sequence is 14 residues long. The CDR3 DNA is TGTGCCAGCAGCTCTCCTAGCCGAGACAATGAGCAGTTCTTC. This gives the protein CASSSPSRDNEQFF.